This T cell receptor (beta chain) was identified in a study of T cell clonality in common variable immunodeficiency. The assay was immunoSEQ multiplex PCR, and TCRdb's table has in-frame clones only and misses some. There are some 52,000 clones in the sample, none observed a single time. A few counts support this clone. The target antigen is unknown. From the germline J gene comes the end of the CDR3, since the read stops 3 residues before it. Germline V CDR1 and CDR2: SGHTS, YDEGEE. This CDR3 region has 15 residues. With 2 bases removed from V and 8 bases from J, the gap between germline ends came to 16 bases. Overall study findings and caveats: CVID subjects shared fewer TCRbeta clones than healthy controls did.

Patients and controls were mostly of Caucasian heritage. Sequenced: peripheral blood mononuclear cells. This chain joins TRBV5-8 and TRBJ1-4, with D perhaps TRBD1 (6 bases). The receptor's source is a person between 18 and 69 years old in good health. The CDR3 spells CASSFIQGETEKLFF. Incomplete CDR3 DNA: TGTGCCAGCAGCTTCATACAGGGAGAGACAGAAAAA.